This TCR beta chain was recorded in a study of T cell changes during pregnancy in multiple sclerosis. TCRdb's table, derived via immunoSEQ multiplex PCR, lists solely in-frame clones and lacks some. The sample holds under 85,000 clones; just over 90% are singletons and the top ten take 0.47%. The V gene's germline CDR1 is SNHLY and CDR2 FYNNEI. The CDR3 extends over 12 amino acids. Trimming pared 9 bases from V and 9 bases from J, leaving 17 bases between. This clonotype was sampled from a female donor with multiple sclerosis, enrolled in a pregnancy study. Material: CD4+ T cells from peripheral blood mononuclear cells, obtained in the second trimester of pregnancy. V usage is TRBV2 and J usage is TRBJ2-5, with a tentative D call TRBD1 (6 bases). The CDR3 spells CARPRGPRAQYF. The CDR3 nucleotides read TGTGCCAGACCCAGGGGCCCCAGGGCCCAGTACTTC.